A single sample is the source of the 23 T cell receptor beta chains below, sequenced in a study of T cells after yellow fever vaccination. TCRdb reanalysed the 5' RACE reads using MiXCR and keeps one entry per CDR3 protein. The table lists approximately 240,000 distinct CDR3 sequences, around 3.5% of them singletons. The source material was PBMCs, sampled 15 days after the yellow fever booster vaccination. The source is a man between 18 and 35 years old who received the YFV17D yellow fever vaccine.

This clonotype appeared many times. V gene TRBV6-5 combines with J gene TRBJ2-3; D may match TRBD1 or TRBD2 (5 bases each). This CDR3 has 16 residues. CDR1 is MNHEY and CDR2 is SVGAGI in the germline V gene. V lost 1 base, J lost 0 bases, and 11 bases lay in between. CDR3 residues: CASSYFGTWSTDTQYF. CDR3 DNA: TGTGCCAGCAGTTACTTTGGGACCTGGAGCACAGATACGCAGTATTTT.

This clonotype was recorded at least ten times. The V gene is TRBV5-1, the J gene TRBJ1-6; TRBD1 matches 8 bases. The CDR3 length is 17 residues. J was trimmed by 6 bases and V by 5 bases; bases with no gene match: 13. Germline loops: CDR1 SGHRS, CDR2 YFSETQ. CDR3 bases: TGCGCCAGCAGTCTCAACCTTGGACAGGGTACTAATTCACCCCTCCACTTT. This encodes CASSLNLGQGTNSPLHF.

This clonotype was seen many times. V and J are TRBV6-1 and TRBJ1-2; the match to TRBD1 covers 8 bases. CDR1 is MNHNS, CDR2 SASEGT, per germline. The CDR3 has 15 residues. V shed 4 bases, J shed 4 bases, and the junction held 8 bases outside the gene matches. The CDR3 spells CASSGRTGNFYGYTF. The CDR3 DNA reads TGTGCCAGCAGTGGGCGGACAGGGAACTTCTATGGCTACACCTTC.

Ten or more counts support this clonotype. CDR3 nucleotide sequence: TGCGCCAGCAGGGATCTCAGGGTTTCCTACAATGAGCAGTTCTTC. Encoded protein: CASRDLRVSYNEQFF. The chain links TRBV5-1 to TRBJ2-1; the D gene is possibly TRBD1 (5 bases). Trimming left V 5 bases short and J 1 base short, with 13 bases between. The CDR3 loop spans 15 amino acids. Per the germline V gene, CDR1 is SGHRS and CDR2 is YFSETQ.

At least ten counts were recorded for this clonotype. This chain uses TRBV7-2 with TRBJ2-1; 9 bases map to TRBD1. The V gene's germline CDR1 is SGHTA and CDR2 FQGNSA. The length of the CDR3 is 16 residues. With V trimmed by 6 bases and J by 4 bases, 10 bases remained unmatched. This CDR3 is CASRSRRDRVYNEQFF. The CDR3, as DNA: TGTGCCAGCAGGTCACGCCGGGACAGGGTTTACAATGAGCAGTTCTTC.

This clonotype was detected only a few times. The chain recombines TRBV7-9 with TRBJ2-1; D call uncertain. CDR3 size: 15 residues. Germline V gene sequence: CDR1 SEHNR, CDR2 FQNEAQ (reference sequence). V shed 5 bases and J shed 7 bases, with 18 bases lying between them. The CDR3 DNA is TGTGCCAGCAGCGCAGATTCCCGCCCAACGAATGAGCAGTTCTTC. This codes for CASSADSRPTNEQFF.

This clonotype has a count of ten or more. The genes are TRBV18 and TRBJ2-3; D is ambiguous. V lost 8 bases and J 1 base, leaving 10 bases between the germline ends. The CDR3 contains 13 residues. Germline V gene lookup returns CDR1 KGHSH and CDR2 LQKENI. The CDR3 here is CASSPPGTDTQYF. The CDR3 bases are TGTGCCAGCAGCCCCCCTGGCACAGATACGCAGTATTTT.

This clonotype was seen many times. The V gene is TRBV20-1, the J gene TRBJ1-1; a possible D gene is TRBD1 (5 bases). This CDR3 is 14 amino acids long. From germline, CDR1 is DFQATT and CDR2 SNEGSKA (reference sequence). With 2 bases removed from V and 4 bases from J, the gap between germline ends came to 14 bases. This CDR3 reads CSARFGSGPTEAFF. In DNA, the CDR3 is TGCAGTGCTAGATTCGGGTCAGGGCCCACTGAAGCTTTCTTT.

This clonotype was seen repeatedly, ten times or more. The V call is TRBV6-5, the J call TRBJ2-7, with 7 bases aligning to TRBD1. V was clipped by 5 bases and J by 3 bases; unmatched bases: 10. The CDR3 is 15 residues long. CDR1 and CDR2 (germline): MNHEY, SVGAGI. The CDR3 bases are TGTGCCAGCAGTAACAACAGGGGTGCGGGCTACGAGCAGTACGTC. Protein sequence: CASSNNRGAGYEQYV.

This clonotype was picked up many times. The genes are TRBV6-5 and TRBJ2-7, with D possibly called TRBD1 or TRBD2 (5 bases each). Germline loops: CDR1 MNHEY, CDR2 SVGAGI. This CDR3 is 12 amino acids long. V was shortened by 4 bases and J by 7 bases, with 11 bases between the two germline ends. In nucleotides, the CDR3 is TGTGCCAGCAGTTCCAATGGGGGTGAGCAGTACGTC. Translating gives CASSSNGGEQYV.

This clonotype showed up many times. The V and J genes are TRBV4-1 and TRBJ2-3, with D perhaps given as TRBD1 or TRBD2 (7 bases each). Per the germline V gene, CDR1 is MGHRA and CDR2 is YSYEKL. The length of the CDR3 is 20 residues. V dropped 0 bases and J dropped 1 base, with 23 bases sitting between them. CDR3 amino acids: CASSQEVDVVAGGGTDTQYF. The CDR3 DNA sequence: TGCGCCAGCAGCCAAGAGGTTGACGTCGTAGCAGGGGGGGGCACAGATACGCAGTATTTT.

At least ten counts were recorded for this clonotype. The chain couples TRBV24-1 to TRBJ2-3; D remains unclear. Between the trimmed V and J ends, which lost 6 bases and 3 bases, there was a span of 6 bases. The CDR3 is made up of 12 amino acids. Germline V gene data show CDR1 as KGHDR and CDR2 as SFDVKD. CDR3 DNA sequence: TGTGCCACCAGTAAAATGACAGATACGCAGTATTTT. This sequence encodes CATSKMTDTQYF.

This clonotype was counted at least ten times. The chain carries TRBV27 and TRBJ2-1; D uncertain. V lost 3 bases and J lost 9, with 12 bases in between. This CDR3 is built from 13 residues. CDR1 MNHEY and CDR2 SMNVEV come from the germline V gene (reference sequence). The CDR3 nucleotides are TGTGCCAGCAGTTTGACTCCGGCGAGTGAGCAGTTCTTC. Its translation: CASSLTPASEQFF.

This clonotype was detected ten times or more. V gene TRBV5-1 combines with J gene TRBJ1-6; 8 bases are shared with TRBD1. Unmatched junction bases numbered 8, after V lost 4 bases and J lost 11 bases. This CDR3 spans 14 amino acids. Germline V gives CDR1 SGHRS, CDR2 YFSETQ. CDR3 in amino acids: CASSVQGARTPLHF. The CDR3 nucleotides are TGCGCCAGCAGCGTCCAGGGGGCGCGGACACCCCTCCACTTT. The full variable domain, with the rest looked up from reference TRBV5-1 and TRBJ1-6, is KAGVTQTPRYLIKTRGQQVTLSCSPISGHRSVSWYQQTPGQGLQFLFEYFSETQRNKGNFPGRFSGRQFSNSRSEMNVSTLELGDSALYLCASSVQGARTPLHFGNGTRLTVT.

Many counts were recorded for this clonotype. The chain combines TRBV7-2 with TRBJ2-7; D gene ambiguous. V was trimmed by 5 bases and J by 2 bases, leaving 13 bases between them. The CDR3 is 14 amino acids. Germline CDR1 reads SGHTA; CDR2 reads FQGNSA. Written as DNA, the CDR3 is TGTGCCAGCAGCGACAACAGCTTAACCTACGAGCAGTACTTC. This gives the protein CASSDNSLTYEQYF.

This clonotype was recorded at least ten times. The chain employs TRBV4-3 and TRBJ2-7; TRBD1 matches 7 bases. The CDR3 is 14 amino acids. Germline V gene data show CDR1 as LGHNA and CDR2 as YSLEER. With V trimmed by 4 bases and J by 1 base, 4 bases remained unmatched. The CDR3 is CASSRYRGSYEQYF. DNA of the CDR3: TGCGCCAGCAGCCGTTACAGGGGATCCTACGAGCAGTACTTC.

This clonotype has ten or more counts. V gene TRBV4-3 combines with J gene TRBJ2-5, with 7 positions matching TRBD2. Unmatched junction bases numbered 0, after V lost 1 base and J lost 1 base. Germline V CDR1 and CDR2: LGHNA, YSLEER. The CDR3 is 14 residues long. DNA for the CDR3: TGCGCCAGCAGCCAAGGGACTAGCCAAGAGACCCAGTACTTC. Protein sequence: CASSQGTSQETQYF.

This clonotype has a count of ten or more. The chain uses TRBV4-1 and TRBJ1-2, with TRBD1 matching 7 bases. The CDR3 is made up of 19 amino acids. Germline V CDR1 and CDR2: MGHRA, YSYEKL. Unmatched junction bases numbered 20, after V lost 3 bases and J lost 4 bases. The CDR3 spells CASSQPVPGQRTNLYGYTF. For the CDR3, the DNA is TGCGCCAGCAGCCAGCCCGTCCCGGGACAGCGGACCAACCTCTATGGCTACACCTTC.

The table lists this clonotype with a few counts. The chain links TRBV10-2 to TRBJ1-3; D possibly corresponds to TRBD1 (6 bases). CDR1 is WSHSY, CDR2 SAAADI, per germline. Trimming cost V 5 bases and J 0 bases, with 11 bases left between them. This CDR3 is built from 15 residues. CDR3 sequence reads: CASSSLDSSGNTIYF. CDR3 DNA sequence: TGCGCCAGCAGTAGTTTGGACAGCTCTGGAAACACCATATATTTT.

This clonotype was counted many times. V is TRBV25-1 and J is TRBJ2-1; TRBD2 agrees at 7 bases. This CDR3 contains 14 residues. Germline CDR1 reads MGHDK; CDR2 reads SYGVNS. Germline trimming cut 4 bases from V and 5 bases from J; bases unmatched to any gene: 5. The CDR3 loop is CASSVGLGNNEQFF. The DNA for the CDR3 is TGTGCCAGCAGTGTAGGACTAGGCAACAATGAGCAGTTCTTC.

This clonotype was observed at least ten times. The rearrangement links TRBV2 to TRBJ1-1, with D possibly matching TRBD1 (5 bases). Germline loops: CDR1 SNHLY, CDR2 FYNNEI. V was clipped by 8 bases and J by 11 bases, with 18 bases between them. The CDR3 sequence is 12 residues long. CDR3 nucleotide sequence: TGTGCCAGCCTCCCTCCGGGACCCTTGGCTTTCTTT. Encoded protein: CASLPPGPLAFF.

This clonotype came up many times. The J gene is TRBJ2-3, the V gene TRBV7-2; a weak D match, TRBD2 (6 bases). The CDR3 runs 14 residues. Germline values: CDR1 SGHTA, CDR2 FQGNSA. V dropped 1 base and J dropped 6 bases, with 11 bases sitting between them. The CDR3 is CASSLVGGDDTQYF. The CDR3 region has the DNA TGTGCCAGCAGCTTAGTCGGGGGTGATGATACGCAGTATTTT.

This clonotype came up many times. The V gene is TRBV2, the J gene TRBJ1-1; D unresolved. Per the germline V gene, CDR1 is SNHLY and CDR2 is FYNNEI. The CDR3 has 14 amino acids. Trimming shortened V by 7 bases and J by 2 bases, and 14 bases separated the two germline ends. The CDR3 DNA reads as TGTGCCAGCATCTCCGAGGGCGTCAACACTGAAGCTTTCTTT. It specifies CASISEGVNTEAFF. The entire variable domain, with the rest obtained from reference TRBV2 and TRBJ1-1, is as follows: EPEVTQTPSHQVTQMGQEVILRCVPISNHLYFYWYRQILGQKVEFLVSFYNNEISEKSEIFDDQFSVERPDGSNFTLKIRSTKLEDSAMYFCASISEGVNTEAFFGQGTRLTVV.